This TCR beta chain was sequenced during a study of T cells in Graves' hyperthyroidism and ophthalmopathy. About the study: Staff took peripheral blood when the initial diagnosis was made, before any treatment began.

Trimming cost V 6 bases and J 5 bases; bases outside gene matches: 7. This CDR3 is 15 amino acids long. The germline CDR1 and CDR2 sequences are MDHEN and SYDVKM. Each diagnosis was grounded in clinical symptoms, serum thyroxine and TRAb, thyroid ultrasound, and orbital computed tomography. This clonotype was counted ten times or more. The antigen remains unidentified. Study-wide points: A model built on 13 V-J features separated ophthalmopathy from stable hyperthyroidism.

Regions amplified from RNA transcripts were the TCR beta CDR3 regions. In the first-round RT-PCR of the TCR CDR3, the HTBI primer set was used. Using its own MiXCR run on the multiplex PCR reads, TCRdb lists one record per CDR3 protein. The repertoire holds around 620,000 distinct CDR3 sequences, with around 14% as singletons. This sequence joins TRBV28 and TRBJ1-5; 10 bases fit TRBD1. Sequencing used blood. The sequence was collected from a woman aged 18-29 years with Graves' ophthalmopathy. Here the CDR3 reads CASRSGQGGDQPQHF. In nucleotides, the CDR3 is TGTGCCAGCAGATCAGGACAGGGGGGGGATCAGCCCCAGCATTTT.